These 3 T cell receptor beta chains came from one sample sequenced in a study of blood T cells in healthy people across ages. The use of a sample-barcoded 5' primer and a J-beta primer mix characterized a second PCR of roughly 7 to 12 cycles. Via MiXCR, TCRdb re-called the 5' RACE reads, giving one row per CDR3 protein. The sample holds roughly 1,800,000 distinct CDR3 sequences, roughly 49% seen once. The sample consisted of blood. The receptors were sampled from a woman between 40 and 50 years old in good health.

The genes are TRBV21-1 and TRBJ1-1; whether TRBD1, the table's D call, matches the DNA was not checked. TRBV21-1 is recorded as a pseudogene. The CDR3 loop spans 15 amino acids. CDR3 nucleotide sequence: TGTGCCAGCAGCTTGTCAGGGGGAATGAACACTGAAGCTTTCTTT. Its protein product is CASSLSGGMNTEAFF.

This clonotype has just a few counts. The chain has TRBV5-1 and TRBJ2-1; 8 positions match TRBD1. V trimming: 0 bases; J trimming: 7 bases; junction bases outside the gene matches: 6. This CDR3 comprises 15 residues. Germline V CDR1 and CDR2: SGHRS, YFSETQ. The CDR3 DNA reads as TGCGCCAGCAGCTTGGCCACAGGGGGGTTAAATGAGCAGTTCTTC. It translates to CASSLATGGLNEQFF.

This clonotype has only a few counts. The chain joins TRBV11-2 to TRBJ2-1; 9 bases align to TRBD2. The germline CDR1 and CDR2 sequences are SGHAT and FQNNGV. The CDR3 covers 21 residues. J gave up 0 bases and V 2 bases, and 17 bases lay outside the gene matches. DNA of the CDR3: TGTGCCAGCAGCTTATACCCCGGAGCTAGCGGGGACCGGAGCTCCTACAATGAGCAGTTCTTC. It translates to CASSLYPGASGDRSSYNEQFF.